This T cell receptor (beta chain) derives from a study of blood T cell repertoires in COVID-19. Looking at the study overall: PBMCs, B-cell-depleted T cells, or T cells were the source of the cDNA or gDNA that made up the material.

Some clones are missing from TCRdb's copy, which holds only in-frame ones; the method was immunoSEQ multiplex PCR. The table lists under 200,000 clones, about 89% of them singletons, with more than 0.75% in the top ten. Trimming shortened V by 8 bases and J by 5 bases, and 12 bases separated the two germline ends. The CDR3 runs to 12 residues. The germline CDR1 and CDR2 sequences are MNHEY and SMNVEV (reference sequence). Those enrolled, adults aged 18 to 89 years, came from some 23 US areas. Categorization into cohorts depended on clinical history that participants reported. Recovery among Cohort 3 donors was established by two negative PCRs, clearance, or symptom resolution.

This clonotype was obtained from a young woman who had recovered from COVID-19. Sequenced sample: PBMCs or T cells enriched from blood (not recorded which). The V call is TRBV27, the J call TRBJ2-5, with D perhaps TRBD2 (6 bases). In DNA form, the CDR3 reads TGTGCCAGCCGAGGGAGGTACGAGACCCAGTACTTC. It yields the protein CASRGRYETQYF.